A selection of T cell receptor beta chains follows, all from one sample in a study of T cells in Graves' hyperthyroidism and ophthalmopathy. TCRdb reanalysed the multiplex PCR reads using MiXCR and keeps one entry per CDR3 protein. The sample contains some 250,000 distinct CDR3 sequences, 13% to 15% of which appear only once. The specimen sequenced was blood. The receptors shown here come from a woman aged 40 to 49 with Graves' hyperthyroidism that later progressed to Graves' ophthalmopathy. Each CDR3 is given with its conserved first and last residue. The order of the fields is D gene, V gene, J gene, clone size, CDR3 protein, CDR3 DNA. The D gene is left open where the match is weak. Clone size is stated in some rows and not others, as once, few, many or a class when expanded.

d_gene: TRBD2; v_gene: TRBV27; j_gene: TRBJ2-1; abundance: many; CDR3aa: CASSYGTSVDNEQFF; CDR3nt: TGTGCCAGCAGTTACGGGACTAGCGTCGACAATGAGCAGTTCTTC
d_gene: NA; v_gene: TRBV10-1; j_gene: TRBJ2-7; abundance: many; CDR3aa: CASSEWSYEQYF; CDR3nt: TGCGCCAGCAGTGAGTGGAGCTACGAGCAGTACTTC
d_gene: NA; v_gene: TRBV9; j_gene: TRBJ1-3; abundance: few; CDR3aa: CASSVAPASGSLVSGNTIYF; CDR3nt: TGTGCCAGCAGCGTAGCCCCTGCTAGTGGAAGCCTAGTCTCTGGAAACACCATATATTTT
d_gene: TRBD2; v_gene: TRBV28; j_gene: TRBJ2-3; abundance: NA; CDR3aa: CASRGGAASGISTDTQYF; CDR3nt: TGTGCCAGCAGGGGGGGGGCAGCTAGCGGGATCAGCACAGATACGCAGTATTTT
d_gene: TRBD2; v_gene: TRBV19; j_gene: TRBJ2-7; abundance: many; CDR3aa: CASSIASGSYEQYF; CDR3nt: TGTGCCAGTAGTATAGCTAGCGGGAGCTACGAGCAGTACTTC
d_gene: NA; v_gene: TRBV2; j_gene: TRBJ2-1; abundance: few; CDR3aa: CASSEDLPHGIKFF; CDR3nt: TGTGCCAGCAGTGAAGATCTCCCCCACGGGATAAAGTTCTTC
d_gene: NA; v_gene: TRBV27; j_gene: TRBJ1-2; abundance: many; CDR3aa: CASSRDTNYGYTF; CDR3nt: TGTGCCAGCAGTAGGGACACTAACTATGGCTACACCTTC
d_gene: NA; v_gene: TRBV28; j_gene: TRBJ2-4; abundance: many; CDR3aa: CASSSPGLWAKNIQYF; CDR3nt: TGTGCCAGCAGTTCGCCGGGACTCTGGGCCAAAAACATTCAGTACTTC
d_gene: NA; v_gene: TRBV14; j_gene: TRBJ1-4; abundance: many; CDR3aa: CASNINGQPNEKLFF; CDR3nt: TGTGCCAGCAATATCAACGGACAGCCAAATGAAAAACTGTTTTTT
d_gene: NA; v_gene: TRBV6-1; j_gene: TRBJ2-7; abundance: few; CDR3aa: CASSEWGAGYEQYF; CDR3nt: TGTGCCAGCAGTGAATGGGGGGCGGGCTACGAGCAGTACTTC
d_gene: NA; v_gene: TRBV18; j_gene: TRBJ1-1; abundance: many; CDR3aa: CASSLLNIGGGTEAFF; CDR3nt: TGTGCCAGCTCACTCCTCAACATCGGCGGGGGCACTGAAGCTTTCTTT
d_gene: TRBD2; v_gene: TRBV13; j_gene: TRBJ2-1; abundance: few; CDR3aa: CASGGGRAPGNEQFF; CDR3nt: TGTGCCTCTGGGGGCGGGAGGGCCCCCGGCAATGAGCAGTTCTTC
d_gene: TRBD1; v_gene: TRBV6-6; j_gene: TRBJ2-1; abundance: many; CDR3aa: CASSYRTGFNEQFF; CDR3nt: TGTGCCAGCAGTTACCGGACAGGGTTCAATGAGCAGTTCTTC
d_gene: NA; v_gene: TRBV7-9; j_gene: TRBJ2-4; abundance: NA; CDR3aa: CASSISGGIAKNIQYF; CDR3nt: TGTGCCAGCAGCATCTCGGGCGGAATAGCCAAAAACATTCAGTACTTC
d_gene: TRBD1; v_gene: TRBV30; j_gene: TRBJ2-1; abundance: many; CDR3aa: CAWSLTGIYNEQFF; CDR3nt: TGTGCCTGGAGCCTGACAGGGATCTACAATGAGCAGTTCTTC
d_gene: NA; v_gene: TRBV28; j_gene: TRBJ1-1; abundance: many; CDR3aa: CASSSSWRVRDTEAFF; CDR3nt: TGTGCCAGCAGTTCTTCCTGGAGGGTTAGGGACACTGAAGCTTTCTTT
d_gene: TRBD1; v_gene: TRBV28; j_gene: TRBJ1-1; abundance: many; CDR3aa: CASSLRGRGPEGSGTEAFF; CDR3nt: TGTGCCAGCAGTTTACGGGGAAGGGGGCCGGAAGGGTCCGGCACTGAAGCTTTCTTT
d_gene: NA; v_gene: TRBV5-1; j_gene: TRBJ1-6; abundance: NA; CDR3aa: CASSLAGYNSPLHF; CDR3nt: TGCGCCAGCAGCCTTGCAGGATATAATTCACCCCTCCACTTT
d_gene: NA; v_gene: TRBV27; j_gene: TRBJ1-1; abundance: many; CDR3aa: CASSLTGWNTEAFF; CDR3nt: TGTGCCAGCAGTTTAACAGGGTGGAACACTGAAGCTTTCTTT
d_gene: TRBD2; v_gene: TRBV7-9; j_gene: TRBJ2-5; abundance: few; CDR3aa: CANSPTGGGEETQYF; CDR3nt: TGTGCCAACAGCCCGACCGGCGGGGGTGAGGAGACCCAGTACTTC
d_gene: NA; v_gene: TRBV2; j_gene: TRBJ2-1; abundance: many; CDR3aa: CASSEEQSSYNEQFF; CDR3nt: TGTGCCAGCAGTGAAGAGCAGAGCTCCTACAATGAGCAGTTCTTC
d_gene: NA; v_gene: TRBV6-1; j_gene: TRBJ1-3; abundance: many; CDR3aa: CASSLRSGTFSGNTIYF; CDR3nt: TGTGCCAGCAGCCTAAGGTCAGGGACCTTCTCTGGAAACACCATATATTTT
d_gene: TRBD1; v_gene: TRBV20-1; j_gene: TRBJ1-6; abundance: NA; CDR3aa: CSAGGSWAPNSPLHF; CDR3nt: TGCAGTGCAGGGGGCTCCTGGGCCCCTAATTCACCCCTCCACTTT
d_gene: NA; v_gene: TRBV11-2; j_gene: TRBJ2-7; abundance: many; CDR3aa: CASSLFGGTNSYEQYF; CDR3nt: TGTGCCAGCAGCTTATTCGGCGGGACGAACTCCTACGAGCAGTACTTC
d_gene: TRBD2; v_gene: TRBV3-1; j_gene: TRBJ2-7; abundance: many; CDR3aa: CASSQDRLAGGPLYEQYF; CDR3nt: TGTGCCAGCAGCCAAGATAGGCTAGCGGGAGGCCCGCTCTACGAGCAGTACTTC
d_gene: TRBD1; v_gene: TRBV7-2; j_gene: TRBJ2-1; abundance: many; CDR3aa: CASSLVWTGGVNEQFF; CDR3nt: TGTGCCAGCAGCTTAGTTTGGACAGGGGGCGTCAATGAGCAGTTCTTC
d_gene: NA; v_gene: TRBV6-1; j_gene: TRBJ2-5; abundance: few; CDR3aa: CASTSVRETQYF; CDR3nt: TGTGCCAGCACGTCGGTCCGGGAGACCCAGTACTTC
d_gene: NA; v_gene: TRBV18; j_gene: TRBJ1-1; abundance: many; CDR3aa: CASSPSETHEAFF; CDR3nt: TGTGCCAGCTCACCATCAGAGACTCATGAAGCTTTCTTT
d_gene: NA; v_gene: TRBV28; j_gene: TRBJ1-5; abundance: many; CDR3aa: CASSLIKGGNQPQHF; CDR3nt: TGTGCCAGCAGTCTTATTAAGGGGGGCAATCAGCCCCAGCATTTT
d_gene: NA; v_gene: TRBV10-2; j_gene: TRBJ2-6; abundance: few; CDR3aa: CASSDLRVFRGSFPGANVLTF; CDR3nt: TGCGCCAGCAGTGACCTTCGCGTTTTTAGGGGTAGTTTTCCTGGGGCCAACGTCCTGACTTTC
d_gene: NA; v_gene: TRBV28; j_gene: TRBJ2-5; abundance: many; CDR3aa: CASSSPETQYF; CDR3nt: TGTGCCAGCAGTTCCCCAGAGACCCAGTACTTC
d_gene: NA; v_gene: TRBV18; j_gene: TRBJ2-5; abundance: many; CDR3aa: CASSPLGQTLQETQYF; CDR3nt: TGTGCCAGCTCACCCCTCGGACAGACCCTCCAAGAGACCCAGTACTTC
d_gene: NA; v_gene: TRBV19; j_gene: TRBJ1-2; abundance: few; CDR3aa: CASKTVQSHYGYTF; CDR3nt: TGTGCCTCAAAGACCGTCCAAAGCCACTATGGCTACACCTTC
d_gene: NA; v_gene: TRBV11-1; j_gene: TRBJ1-1; abundance: many; CDR3aa: CASSLTGVVNTEAFF; CDR3nt: TGTGCCAGCAGCTTAACGGGGGTTGTGAACACTGAAGCTTTCTTT
d_gene: TRBD1; v_gene: TRBV12-3/TRBV12-4; j_gene: TRBJ1-1; abundance: many; CDR3aa: CASSFQRGRGTEAFF; CDR3nt: TGTGCCAGCAGTTTTCAGAGGGGGCGCGGCACTGAAGCTTTCTTT
d_gene: TRBD2; v_gene: TRBV6-1; j_gene: TRBJ2-4; abundance: few; CDR3aa: CASSVTISGTLAKNIQYF; CDR3nt: TGTGCCAGCAGTGTAACGATTAGCGGGACACTAGCCAAAAACATTCAGTACTTC
d_gene: TRBD2; v_gene: TRBV19; j_gene: TRBJ2-1; abundance: many; CDR3aa: CASSRKSSGARRPSSYNEQFF; CDR3nt: TGTGCCAGTAGTCGTAAATCTAGCGGGGCCAGGCGCCCGAGCTCCTACAATGAGCAGTTCTTC
d_gene: NA; v_gene: TRBV27; j_gene: TRBJ2-2; abundance: many; CDR3aa: CASSFPGAGGELFF; CDR3nt: TGTGCCAGCAGTTTCCCCGGGGCGGGCGGGGAGCTGTTTTTT
d_gene: NA; v_gene: TRBV19; j_gene: TRBJ2-1; abundance: many; CDR3aa: CASSSRRGNEQFF; CDR3nt: TGTGCCAGTAGTAGCCGACGGGGTAATGAGCAGTTCTTC
d_gene: TRBD1; v_gene: TRBV13; j_gene: TRBJ2-2; abundance: many; CDR3aa: CASSSIFGQGGTGELFF; CDR3nt: TGTGCCAGCAGCTCAATTTTCGGACAGGGGGGCACCGGGGAGCTGTTTTTT
d_gene: NA; v_gene: TRBV27; j_gene: TRBJ2-3; abundance: few; CDR3aa: CASRRGGIGGGITDTQYF; CDR3nt: TGTGCCAGCAGACGAGGGGGGATAGGGGGAGGAATCACAGATACGCAGTATTTT
d_gene: NA; v_gene: TRBV10-3; j_gene: TRBJ2-7; abundance: many; CDR3aa: CAIRDAGLGEQYF; CDR3nt: TGTGCCATCAGGGATGCGGGGCTGGGGGAGCAGTACTTC
d_gene: TRBD2; v_gene: TRBV9; j_gene: TRBJ2-1; abundance: many; CDR3aa: CASSAFGTSPYNEQFF; CDR3nt: TGTGCCAGCAGCGCCTTCGGGACTAGCCCCTACAATGAGCAGTTCTTC
d_gene: TRBD2; v_gene: TRBV5-4; j_gene: TRBJ2-1; abundance: few; CDR3aa: CASSWTSGRVEQFF; CDR3nt: TGTGCCAGCAGCTGGACTAGCGGGAGGGTAGAGCAGTTCTTC
d_gene: TRBD2; v_gene: TRBV7-8; j_gene: TRBJ2-1; abundance: few; CDR3aa: CASSPGTSGRDEQFF; CDR3nt: TGTGCCAGCAGCCCCGGGACTAGCGGGAGGGATGAGCAGTTCTTC
d_gene: NA; v_gene: TRBV10-2; j_gene: TRBJ2-7; abundance: NA; CDR3aa: CASSESPQSSYEQYF; CDR3nt: TGCGCCAGCAGTGAGTCTCCACAGAGCTCCTACGAGCAGTACTTC